The 8 T cell receptor beta chains in this list originate from one sample, sequenced in a study of blood T cell repertoires in COVID-19. Produced via immunoSEQ multiplex PCR; TCRdb's table is partial and in-frame only. This table holds 150,000 or so clones, 80% to 90% found once. Sequenced sample: peripheral blood. Source of these receptors: a man aged 55 to 70 with acute or convalescent COVID-19.

This clone occurred a few times. The chain uses TRBV5-6 and TRBJ2-6, with D possibly matching TRBD2 (6 bases). The CDR3 has 18 amino acids. The germline gives CDR1 SGHDT, CDR2 YYEEEE. Trimming took off 5 bases at V and 1 base at J, with 19 bases between the two ends. CDR3 sequence reads: CASRPTGTERSGANVLTF. In DNA form, the CDR3 reads TGTGCCAGCAGGCCTACCGGGACTGAAAGATCTGGGGCCAACGTCCTGACTTTC.

In its sample, this clone was seen a few times. J is TRBJ2-3 and V is TRBV6-4; D possibly corresponds to TRBD2 (6 bases). The CDR3 consists of 15 residues. CDR1 is MRHNA and CDR2 is SNTAGT in the germline V gene. V was clipped by 2 bases and J by 0 bases, with 9 bases between them. The CDR3 nucleotides read TGTGCCAGCAGTGACGATGGGGGGAGCACAGATACGCAGTATTTT. Translation: CASSDDGGSTDTQYF.

The CDR3 loop is CATAATGSSTEAFF. The CDR3 DNA reads TGTGCCACAGCAGCGACAGGGTCGAGCACTGAAGCTTTCTTT. The chain carries TRBV15 and TRBJ1-1; 7 bases agree with TRBD1. Germline assignment: CDR1 LNHNV and CDR2 YYDKDF (reference sequence). J gave up 4 bases and V 9 bases, and 11 bases lay outside the gene matches. The length of the CDR3 is 14 residues.

The chain joins TRBV11-3 to TRBJ2-3, with 8 bases that match TRBD2. V shed 1 base and J 5 bases; nucleotides not matched to a gene: 14. Germline V gene lookup returns CDR1 SGHNT and CDR2 YENEEA. The length of the CDR3 is 18 residues. CDR3 DNA sequence: TGTGCCAGCAGCTTAGGGCGGGGCAGCGGGAGCCTGGTAGATACGCAGTATTTT. It translates to CASSLGRGSGSLVDTQYF.

V and J are TRBV10-3 and TRBJ2-7; the match to TRBD1 covers 11 bases. Germline V CDR1 and CDR2: ENHRY, SYGVKD. The CDR3 is made up of 16 amino acids. V lost 5 bases and J lost 0; bases outside the gene matches: 6. The CDR3 nucleotides are TGTGCCATCAGTAACAAGGGACAGGGGGGCTCCTACGAGCAGTACTTC. This translates into CAISNKGQGGSYEQYF.

The gene calls are TRBV6-5 and TRBJ1-6; the match to TRBD1 covers 8 bases. The germline V gene has CDR1 MNHEY and CDR2 SVGAGI. CDR3 length equals 16 residues. V was clipped by 0 bases and J by 8 bases; unmatched bases: 6. The CDR3 DNA follows: TGTGCCAGCAGTTACTCCCGGACAGGGAGGGATTCACCCCTCCACTTT. It codes for CASSYSRTGRDSPLHF.

This rearrangement joins TRBV29-1 to TRBJ2-1; TRBD2 matches 7 bases. The CDR3 has 13 residues. Germline V CDR1 and CDR2: SQVTM, ANQGSEA. Trimming cost V 8 bases and J 9 bases; bases outside gene matches: 13. The CDR3 reads CSSYVGRLSEQFF. The CDR3 nucleotides are TGCAGCTCCTACGTCGGGAGGTTGAGTGAGCAGTTCTTC.

This clone was found a few times. This chain links TRBV28 with TRBJ2-5; D unclear. V gave up 6 bases and J gave up 6 bases, with 11 bases separating them. CDR3 length equals 12 residues. Germline V CDR1 and CDR2: MDHEN, SYDVKM. CDR3 in amino acids: CASSLYPKTQYF. The DNA of the CDR3 is TGTGCCAGCAGCCTCTACCCGAAGACCCAGTACTTC. Full variable domain (outside the CDR3, taken from reference TRBV28 and TRBJ2-5): DVKVTQSSRYLVKRTGEKVFLECVQDMDHENMFWYRQDPGLGLRLIYFSYDVKMKEKGDIPEGYSVSREKKERFSLILESASTNQTSMYLCASSLYPKTQYFGPGTRLLVL.